One sample yielded the 20 T cell receptor beta chains listed below, sequenced in a study of T cell responses to AZD1222 COVID-19 vaccine (dated by TCRdb to about 2021). The time point label on this specimen signifies: baseline before first vaccination. The library was made by the immunoSEQ multiplex PCR assay. TCRdb stores this immuneACCESS table with in-frame sequences only. Part of the clones is absent; in the studies checked, under half of the shortfall reflects unresolved V genes, and no reason is known for the rest. The sample data list approximately 120,000 clones, and 88% of these were observed just once. Of the sample, more than 3.5% is held by the ten largest clones. This specimen consisted of peripheral blood, obtained on day 0 of AZD1222 vaccination. The origin of the receptors is an adult in good health.

V usage is TRBV19 and J usage is TRBJ2-7; D perhaps matches TRBD1 (6 bases). The CDR3 runs to 14 residues. The V gene lost 5 bases and the J gene lost 2 bases, with 13 bases spanning the gap. Germline V gene sequence: CDR1 LNHDA, CDR2 SQIVND (reference sequence). The CDR3 region has the DNA TGTGCCAGTAGTCCAATACAGGGAGCCTACGAGCAGTACTTC. Amino acid sequence: CASSPIQGAYEQYF.

The chain links TRBV21-1 to TRBJ1-5. TRBV21-1 counts as a pseudogene. The CDR3 consists of 15 residues. CDR3 amino acids: CASSPTAGSNQPQHF. The CDR3 DNA reads TGTGCCAGCAGCCCGACGGCGGGAAGCAATCAGCCCCAGCATTTT.

J is TRBJ2-5 and V is TRBV10-2, with a weak D call TRBD1 (6 bases). The ends were cut back, 6 bases at V and 7 bases at J, with 9 bases in the middle. This CDR3 has 11 residues. CDR1 WSHSY and CDR2 SAAADI come from the germline V gene. Here the CDR3 DNA reads TGCGCCAGCAGACAGGGTTCGACCCAGTACTTC. This gives the protein CASRQGSTQYF.

The J gene is TRBJ2-7, the V gene TRBV4-2, with a weak D call TRBD1 (6 bases). This CDR3 is 14 amino acids long. V was shortened by 0 bases and J by 8 bases, with 14 bases between the two germline ends. Looked up from germline, CDR1 is LGHNA and CDR2 is YNFKEQ. The CDR3 loop is CASSQDWADSQQYF. The CDR3 bases are TGTGCCAGCAGCCAAGATTGGGCGGACAGTCAGCAGTACTTC.

This rearrangement joins TRBV2 to TRBJ2-5, with 7 positions matching TRBD2. Trimming took 8 bases from V and 5 from J; bases not matched to a gene: 11. This CDR3 has 14 residues. Germline CDR1 is SNHLY and CDR2 is FYNNEI. DNA of the CDR3: TGTGCCAGCCCCCTGAGGATCGGGGGGGAGACCCAGTACTTC. Translation: CASPLRIGGETQYF.

This chain connects TRBV21-1 to TRBJ2-7; the D call TRBD2 from the table was never checked on the DNA. TRBV21-1 is tagged as a pseudogene. The CDR3 sequence is 20 residues long. For the CDR3, the DNA is TGTGCCAGCAGCAAAGTCGGTGAGGAACAACGGGACTCGTTAATCTACGAGCAGTACTTC. The encoded protein is CASSKVGEEQRDSLIYEQYF.

The V and J genes are TRBV5-6 and TRBJ1-5; D is uncertain. Looked up from germline, CDR1 is SGHDT and CDR2 is YYEEEE. V was pared by 0 bases and J by 6 bases, with 13 bases between. CDR3 size: 15 residues. The CDR3 loop is CASSLAGTSSQPQHF. DNA for the CDR3: TGTGCCAGCAGCTTGGCCGGAACTTCTAGTCAGCCCCAGCATTTT.

V and J are TRBV4-1 and TRBJ1-1; 9 bases are a match to TRBD1. CDR1 is MGHRA, CDR2 YSYEKL, per germline. The CDR3 is 14 amino acids. The V and J ends lost 4 bases and 5 bases, in that order; junction bases with no gene match: 5. CDR3 nucleotides: TGCGCCAGCAGCCTGCCCGGACAGGGGACTGAAGCTTTCTTT. Amino acids: CASSLPGQGTEAFF.

By frequency in the sample, this clone is medium-sized (0.01 to 0.1%). The V call is TRBV7-9, the J call TRBJ2-1, with D possibly being TRBD2 (6 bases). CDR3 length: 15 residues. The germline V and J ends were trimmed by 5 bases and 6 bases, with 17 bases remaining between them. CDR1 and CDR2 (germline): SEHNR, FQNEAQ (reference sequence). The CDR3 DNA follows: TGTGCCAGCAGCCCCCCGGGACTTTCAGGCAATGAGCAGTTCTTC. Encoded protein: CASSPPGLSGNEQFF.

This clone has only a few counts. V usage is TRBV19 and J usage is TRBJ1-4, with D possibly being TRBD1 (5 bases). The CDR3 is 16 amino acids. Trimming pared 1 base from V and 0 bases from J, leaving 9 bases between. Germline V gene sequence: CDR1 LNHDA, CDR2 SQIVND (reference sequence). CDR3 loop: CASSIVGGATNEKLFF. CDR3 bases: TGTGCCAGTAGTATAGTGGGGGGGGCAACTAATGAAAAACTGTTTTTT.

The chain is built from TRBV2 and TRBJ1-5; D may be TRBD1 (5 bases). CDR1 and CDR2 (germline): SNHLY, FYNNEI. V lost 7 bases to trimming and J lost 7 bases, with 14 bases between them. CDR3 length equals 13 residues. The CDR3 DNA follows: TGTGCCAGCAACCGGTTAGAGGGGCAGCCCCAGCATTTT. It codes for CASNRLEGQPQHF.

The V call is TRBV7-2, the J call TRBJ1-2; the match to TRBD1 covers 7 bases. The CDR3 has 17 amino acids. The germline V gene has CDR1 SGHTA and CDR2 FQGNSA. Germline trimming cut 1 base from V and 6 bases from J; bases unmatched to any gene: 14. CDR3 sequence reads: CASSLDPMTGNTNGYTF. The CDR3 DNA sequence: TGTGCCAGCAGCTTAGATCCTATGACAGGGAATACTAATGGCTACACCTTC.

V and J are TRBV3-1 (or the pseudogene TRBV3-2) and TRBJ1-1; weak D call: TRBD1 (6 bases). CDR3 length: 14 amino acids. Germline CDR1 LGHDT, CDR2 YNNKEL (reference sequence). Deletions cut 2 bases from V and 6 bases from J, with 13 bases between. The CDR3, as DNA: TGTGCCAGCAGCCAAAACGGACAGATAGCTGAAGCTTTCTTT. Its translation is CASSQNGQIAEAFF.

The CDR3 bases are TGTGCCTGGGATCCGGGACAGGGGGCTTCCTTTTACGTC. It codes for CAWDPGQGASFYV. V gene TRBV30 combines with J gene TRBJ2-7; 12 bases match TRBD1. From germline, CDR1 is GTSNPN and CDR2 SVGIG (reference sequence). The V and J ends lost 5 bases and 13 bases, in that order; junction bases with no gene match: 12. This CDR3 is 13 amino acids long.

The V and J genes are TRBV19 and TRBJ1-2; D perhaps matches TRBD1 (6 bases). Trimming stripped 6 bases from V and 6 bases from J, with 14 bases between. There are 13 residues in the CDR3. CDR1 and CDR2 from the germline V gene are LNHDA and SQIVND (reference sequence). CDR3 DNA: TGTGCCAGTAGCACTCGGGGGCTCAATGGCTACACCTTC. Translation gives CASSTRGLNGYTF.

The CDR3, as DNA: TGTGCCAGCAGCAGAGGTGGCGGGGGCTACTACGAGCAGTACTTC. Translation: CASSRGGGGYYEQYF. This chain connects TRBV7-2 to TRBJ2-7, with D perhaps matching TRBD2 (7 bases). The CDR3 runs 15 residues. V gave up 5 bases and J gave up 3 bases, with 17 bases separating them. The germline gives CDR1 SGHTA, CDR2 FQGNSA.

V gene TRBV12-5 combines with J gene TRBJ2-3; no definite D call. CDR3 length: 12 amino acids. With 4 bases removed from V and 4 bases from J, the gap between germline ends came to 6 bases. The germline CDR1 and CDR2 sequences are LGHNT and FRNRAP. The chain's CDR3 is CASGSLADTQYF. CDR3 nucleotides: TGTGCTAGTGGTTCCCTAGCAGATACGCAGTATTTT.

This chain links TRBV2 with TRBJ1-4; unclear D gene. V was shortened by 6 bases and J by 4 bases, with 12 bases between the two germline ends. Germline lookup yields CDR1 SNHLY and CDR2 FYNNEI. The CDR3 spans 14 residues. For the CDR3, the DNA is TGTGCCAGCAGGATACAGAGCTATAATGAAAAACTGTTTTTT. It is translated as CASRIQSYNEKLFF. Full variable domain (remainder filled in from reference TRBV2 and TRBJ1-4): EPEVTQTPSHQVTQMGQEVILRCVPISNHLYFYWYRQILGQKVEFLVSFYNNEISEKSEIFDDQFSVERPDGSNFTLKIRSTKLEDSAMYFCASRIQSYNEKLFFGSGTQLSVL.

The genes are TRBV15 and TRBJ1-2, with TRBD1 as a possible D gene (5 bases). Germline CDR1 reads LNHNV; CDR2 reads YYDKDF (reference sequence). The V and J ends lost 7 bases and 0 bases respectively, with 15 bases between them. There are 15 residues in the CDR3. The CDR3 DNA is TGTGCCACCAAGGCAACGGGACTGGCTAACTATGGCTACACCTTC. This encodes CATKATGLANYGYTF.

The J gene is TRBJ2-5, the V gene TRBV6-2 or TRBV6-3; 8 bases line up with TRBD2. The CDR3 covers 17 residues. The J segment lost 5 bases and the V segment lost 6 bases, leaving 17 bases of the junction unmatched. Germline V gene data show CDR1 as MNHEY and CDR2 as SVGEGT. CDR3 region: CASSKGAGGPRGETQYF. Written as DNA, the CDR3 is TGTGCCAGCAGCAAGGGCGCGGGGGGCCCCAGAGGGGAGACCCAGTACTTC.